A single sample is the source of the 10 T cell receptor beta chains below, sequenced in a study of blood T cell repertoires in COVID-19. The data were produced by immunoSEQ multiplex PCR, yet TCRdb's version contains in-frame clones alone and is incomplete. The sample contains a few hundred thousand clones, just over 85% of which appear only once. The sample taken for sequencing was peripheral blood. These receptors were collected from a woman in her thirties with active or convalescent COVID-19.

The chain combines TRBV6-1 with TRBJ2-5; D may be TRBD2 (5 bases). Germline CDR1 reads MNHNS; CDR2 reads SASEGT. V lost 1 base and J lost 7, with 10 bases in between. This CDR3 region has 13 residues. CDR3 in amino acids: CASSEGEWTTQYF. In nucleotides, the CDR3 is TGTGCCAGCAGTGAAGGGGAGTGGACGACCCAGTACTTC.

This CDR3 reads CASGDIADTEAFF. The CDR3, as DNA: TGTGCCAGCGGGGACATCGCGGACACTGAAGCTTTCTTT. The chain recombines TRBV2 with TRBJ1-1; weak D call: TRBD1 (6 bases). CDR1 is SNHLY and CDR2 is FYNNEI in the germline V gene. Trimming removed 8 bases at V and 3 bases at J, with 13 bases between. This CDR3 spans 13 amino acids.

The chain is built from TRBV5-1 and TRBJ2-2; weak D call: TRBD2 (5 bases). The CDR3 spans 13 residues. Germline V gene sequence: CDR1 SGHRS, CDR2 YFSETQ. Trimming removed 5 bases from V and 5 bases from J, with 10 bases in between. The CDR3 is CASRDWRTGELFF. CDR3 bases: TGCGCCAGCAGGGACTGGAGGACCGGGGAGCTGTTTTTT.

The chain carries TRBV3-1 (or the pseudogene TRBV3-2) and TRBJ1-5; TRBD1 aligns across 7 bases. This CDR3 is 15 amino acids long. CDR1 is LGHDT, CDR2 YNNKEL, per germline (reference sequence). After removal of 5 bases from V and 3 bases from J, the junction contained 7 bases not matched to a gene. This CDR3 reads CASSAGTAINQPQHF. CDR3 in DNA: TGTGCCAGCAGCGCTGGGACAGCTATCAATCAGCCCCAGCATTTT.

This rearrangement joins TRBV7-9 to TRBJ1-1; TRBD1 matches 8 bases. Germline CDR1 SEHNR, CDR2 FQNEAQ (reference sequence). With 10 bases clipped from V and 7 bases from J, the junction kept 11 bases outside the gene matches. The CDR3 length is 13 residues. CDR3 nucleotides: TGTGCCATTCATCTGACAGGGGCCTATGAAGCTTTCTTT. Amino acid sequence: CAIHLTGAYEAFF.

The chain links TRBV2 to TRBJ1-1; a possible D gene is TRBD1 (6 bases). The CDR3 spans 13 residues. The V gene lost 7 bases and the J gene lost 1 base, with 10 bases spanning the gap. Germline CDR1 and CDR2: SNHLY and FYNNEI. The CDR3 spells CASMDRTNTEAFF. CDR3 bases: TGTGCCAGCATGGACAGAACGAACACTGAAGCTTTCTTT.

This clone was picked up one time. The rearrangement uses TRBV24-1 and TRBJ2-7; 10 bases align to TRBD1. The germline V gene has CDR1 KGHDR and CDR2 SFDVKD. The CDR3 is 14 residues long. V shed 3 bases and J 5 bases; nucleotides not matched to a gene: 3. The CDR3 here is CATSDPGTGDEQYF. Here the CDR3 DNA reads TGTGCCACCAGTGATCCCGGGACAGGGGACGAGCAGTACTTC.

CDR3 coding DNA: TGCGCCAGCAGCCCCGGGACAGGGGAACATACGCAGTATTTT. It translates to CASSPGTGEHTQYF. V and J are TRBV5-1 and TRBJ2-3; the match to TRBD1 covers 10 bases. The CDR3 loop spans 14 amino acids. V was clipped by 4 bases and J by 7 bases; unmatched bases: 6. Germline CDR1 SGHRS, CDR2 YFSETQ. The variable domain in full, with the rest retrieved from reference TRBV5-1 and TRBJ2-3, is KAGVTQTPRYLIKTRGQQVTLSCSPISGHRSVSWYQQTPGQGLQFLFEYFSETQRNKGNFPGRFSGRQFSNSRSEMNVSTLELGDSALYLCASSPGTGEHTQYFGPGTRLTVL.

This clone was seen a handful of times. The chain is built from TRBV18 and TRBJ1-2, with TRBD1 matching over 7 bases. CDR3 length equals 12 residues. Germline V gene sequence: CDR1 KGHSH, CDR2 LQKENI. The junction had 8 bases not matched to a gene; V was cut back by 4 bases and J by 12 bases. CDR3 sequence: CASSRPQGINTF. In DNA form, the CDR3 reads TGTGCCAGCTCACGCCCACAGGGGATCAACACCTTC.

The chain links TRBV20-1 to TRBJ2-7; D perhaps matches TRBD1 (7 bases). The ends were cut back, 6 bases at V and 5 bases at J, with 11 bases in the middle. CDR1 DFQATT and CDR2 SNEGSKA come from the germline V gene (reference sequence). CDR3 size: 11 residues. The CDR3 coding sequence is TGCAGTGCCACCAGGGGGGACGAGCAGTACTTC. Its protein product is CSATRGDEQYF.